The clone carrying this T cell receptor (beta chain) appeared a single time. This record comes from a study of blood T cell repertoires in COVID-19. Trimming removed 6 bases at V and 4 bases at J, with 10 bases between. The germline V gene has CDR1 LNHDA and CDR2 SQIVND (reference sequence). CDR3 length: 13 amino acids. In the authors' methods: Amplifying reference gene primers gave estimates of nucleated cell counts. Sequencing was performed with immunoSEQ multiplex PCR; in TCRdb, only in-frame clones are kept and a portion is missing. V and J calls and clone size are those listed in that table; D and trimming were worked out from the DNA. The profile shows a few hundred thousand clones, about 88% of them singletons. Participants came from about 24 US areas, aged about 18 to 100 years.

The chain couples TRBV19 to TRBJ1-5; a weak D match, TRBD1 (5 bases). Sequenced material: PBMCs or T cells enriched from blood (not recorded which). This sequence was found in a young woman who had recovered from COVID-19. In DNA, the CDR3 is TGTGCCAGTAGCACACAGGTTAATCAGCCCCAGCATTTT. Translation gives CASSTQVNQPQHF.